The 2 T cell receptor beta chains below all came from one sample that was sequenced in a study of T cells in Graves' hyperthyroidism and ophthalmopathy. TCR beta CDR3 region amplification was performed from RNA transcripts. When the TCR CDR3 underwent first-round RT-PCR, the HTBI primer set was used. A single record per CDR3 protein comes from TCRdb applying MiXCR to the multiplex PCR reads. The top ten hold roughly 18% of the sample, which has over 550,000 distinct CDR3 sequences, around 17% seen once. The sample comprised blood. The origin of the receptors is a young woman with Graves' hyperthyroidism.

This clonotype occurred a few times. This sequence joins TRBV12-5 and TRBJ1-2, with a weak D call TRBD1 (6 bases). V lost 2 bases and J 9 bases, leaving 16 bases between the germline ends. CDR1 and CDR2 from the germline V gene are LGHNT and FRNRAP. CDR3 length equals 14 residues. Written as DNA, the CDR3 is TGTGCTAGTGGTTTGACAACGACAGGATCACGCTACACCTTC. Encoded protein: CASGLTTTGSRYTF. The full variable domain, its missing parts supplied by reference TRBV12-5 and TRBJ1-2, is DARVTQTPRHKVTEMGQEVTMRCQPILGHNTVFWYRQTMMQGLELLAYFRNRAPLDDSGMPKDRFSAEMPDATLATLKIQPSEPRDSAVYFCASGLTTTGSRYTFGSGTRLTVV.

V and J are TRBV7-9 and TRBJ1-2; unclear D gene. CDR1 is SEHNR, CDR2 FQNEAQ, per germline (reference sequence). This CDR3 comprises 18 residues. Deletions cut 5 bases from V and 3 bases from J, with 25 bases between. CDR3 in amino acids: CASSQSSRRHLIDYGYTF. Here the CDR3 DNA reads TGTGCCAGCAGCCAAAGTAGTAGAAGACATCTAATCGACTATGGCTACACCTTC.